This T cell receptor beta chain derives from a study of cytomegalovirus exposure and HLA in healthy donors. Comment on this clone: Its antigen is as yet unknown.

Germline CDR1 is SGHNT and CDR2 is YYREEE (reference sequence). CDR3 length: 16 residues. J was trimmed by 8 bases and V by 4 bases; bases with no gene match: 7. Vbeta (60) and Jbeta (13) primers were used in the PCR. Method: immunoSEQ multiplex PCR; TCRdb's copy keeps in-frame clones and lacks some. The sample records 130,000 to 150,000 clones, around two thirds being singletons. Findings and caveats of the study: In a later analysis, parvovirus B19, influenza, CMV and Epstein-Barr virus appeared linked to several top co-occurrence clusters.

This TCR derives from a man aged 18-30 years in good health and CMV-seropositive. V usage is TRBV5-4 and J usage is TRBJ2-1, with TRBD2 identical over 15 bases. Sequencing was performed on PBMCs. CDR3 nucleotide sequence: TGTGCCAGCAGCAGAGGGACTAGCGGGGGGTCATATGAGCAGTTCTTC. As protein: CASSRGTSGGSYEQFF.